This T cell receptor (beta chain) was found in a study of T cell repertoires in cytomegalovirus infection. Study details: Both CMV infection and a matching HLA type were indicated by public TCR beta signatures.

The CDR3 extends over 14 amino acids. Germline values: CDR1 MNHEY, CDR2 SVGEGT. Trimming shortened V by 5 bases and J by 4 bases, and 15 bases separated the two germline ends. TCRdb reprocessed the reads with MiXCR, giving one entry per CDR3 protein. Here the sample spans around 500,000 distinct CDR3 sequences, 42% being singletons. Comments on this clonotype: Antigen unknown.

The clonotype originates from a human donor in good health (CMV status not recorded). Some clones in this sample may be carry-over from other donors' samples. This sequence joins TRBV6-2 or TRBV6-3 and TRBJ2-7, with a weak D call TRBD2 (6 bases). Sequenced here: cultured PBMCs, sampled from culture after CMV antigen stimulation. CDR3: CASSRGSGPYEQYF. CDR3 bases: TGTGCCAGCAGTAGGGGTAGCGGACCTTACGAGCAGTACTTC.